Following are 25 T cell receptor beta chains from one sample sequenced in a study of blood T cell repertoires in COVID-19 (dated by TCRdb to about 2020). The method behind the library was the immunoSEQ multiplex PCR assay. TCRdb took this table from immuneACCESS and kept in-frame rearrangements with V and J called. Such tables lack part of the clones; where checked against another copy, unresolved V genes explain under half of the gap, and the rest is unexplained. The sample data list 180,000 or so clones, and roughly nine tenths of these were observed just once. The ten largest clones add up to 0.99% of the sample. Sequences were obtained from peripheral blood. The origin of the receptors is a man aged 18 to 30 with acute or convalescent COVID-19.

This chain joins TRBV20-1 and TRBJ2-1, with 10 bases lining up with TRBD2. This CDR3 contains 14 residues. Germline V lookup: CDR1 DFQATT, CDR2 SNEGSKA (reference sequence). With V trimmed by 3 bases and J by 4 bases, 3 bases remained unmatched. The CDR3 nucleotides read TGCAGTGCTAGTAGGACTAGCGGTTACAATGAGCAGTTCTTC. The encoded protein is CSASRTSGYNEQFF.

The genes are TRBV4-2 and TRBJ1-2; 7 nucleotides agree with TRBD1. V trimming: 1 base; J trimming: 4 bases; junction bases outside the gene matches: 6. This CDR3 is built from 15 residues. In germline, CDR1 is LGHNA, CDR2 YNFKEQ. DNA of the CDR3: TGTGCCAGCAGCCAAGGTTTCTCAGGGGGCTATGGCTACACCTTC. Translating it yields CASSQGFSGGYGYTF.

In this sample, this clone turned up once. The V and J genes are TRBV9 and TRBJ2-5; no clear D. This CDR3 contains 15 residues. The V and J ends lost 0 bases and 5 bases respectively, with 14 bases between them. Germline assignment: CDR1 SGDLS and CDR2 YYNGEE. CDR3 in amino acids: CASSVGSGLAETQYF. For the CDR3, the DNA is TGTGCCAGCAGCGTAGGTTCAGGTCTGGCTGAGACCCAGTACTTC.

The rearrangement uses TRBV6-5 and TRBJ2-5; 9 bases align to TRBD2. Trimming took 4 bases from V and 5 from J; bases not matched to a gene: 8. The CDR3 spans 15 residues. Germline V gives CDR1 MNHEY, CDR2 SVGAGI. The CDR3 coding sequence is TGTGCCAGCAGTTTAGGCGGGGGGGCGACGGAGACCCAGTACTTC. It translates to CASSLGGGATETQYF.

The chain links TRBV6-5 to TRBJ1-2, with a tentative D call TRBD1 (6 bases). The V end lost 2 bases, the J end lost 6 bases, and 7 bases lay between the germline ends. The CDR3 consists of 12 residues. Germline values: CDR1 MNHEY, CDR2 SVGAGI. The CDR3 nucleotides are TGTGCCAGCAGTTACAAGGGGGATGGCTACACCTTC. Its translation: CASSYKGDGYTF.

The chain joins TRBV30 to TRBJ1-1; no definite D call. Germline V gene data show CDR1 as GTSNPN and CDR2 as SVGIG (reference sequence). The V gene lost 0 bases and the J gene lost 1 base, with 6 bases spanning the gap. CDR3 length: 13 residues. In DNA, the CDR3 is TGTGCCTGGAGTGTAACAGAGAACACTGAAGCTTTCTTT. Translating it yields CAWSVTENTEAFF.

The chain has TRBV19 and TRBJ1-1; 7 bases fit TRBD1. The germline CDR1 and CDR2 sequences are LNHDA and SQIVND (reference sequence). This CDR3 is 16 amino acids long. V was clipped by 5 bases and J by 3 bases; unmatched bases: 12. The CDR3 DNA is TGTGCCAGTAGTCGACAGGGTTTCAGAGGGGACACTGAAGCTTTCTTT. Translation: CASSRQGFRGDTEAFF.

The rearrangement links TRBV2 to TRBJ2-1; D remains ambiguous. CDR1 is SNHLY and CDR2 is FYNNEI in the germline V gene. The CDR3 loop spans 13 amino acids. Trimming stripped 7 bases from V and 3 bases from J, with 10 bases between. This CDR3 is CASNLNSYNEQFF. The DNA of the CDR3 is TGTGCCAGCAACCTCAACAGCTACAATGAGCAGTTCTTC. The whole variable domain, remainder taken from reference TRBV2 and TRBJ2-1, is EPEVTQTPSHQVTQMGQEVILRCVPISNHLYFYWYRQILGQKVEFLVSFYNNEISEKSEIFDDQFSVERPDGSNFTLKIRSTKLEDSAMYFCASNLNSYNEQFFGPGTRLTVL.

This clone was observed a handful of times. The V call is TRBV19, the J call TRBJ1-5; 9 bases agree with TRBD1. Germline assignment: CDR1 LNHDA and CDR2 SQIVND (reference sequence). CDR3 length: 16 amino acids. The V and J ends lost 10 bases and 5 bases, in that order; junction bases with no gene match: 15. This CDR3 reads CATKDLGQGGDQPQHF. CDR3 coding DNA: TGTGCCACCAAAGACCTGGGACAGGGAGGGGATCAGCCCCAGCATTTT.

The rearrangement joins TRBV4-1 to TRBJ1-1, with D uncertain. Germline-derived CDR1 and CDR2 are MGHRA and YSYEKL. This CDR3 region has 16 residues. Trimming pared 0 bases from V and 0 bases from J, leaving 11 bases between. The CDR3 region has the DNA TGCGCCAGCAGCCAAGATACCGGGGATTTGAACACTGAAGCTTTCTTT. Amino acids: CASSQDTGDLNTEAFF.

The V and J genes are TRBV19 and TRBJ2-3, with TRBD2 matching over 8 bases. The V gene end was trimmed by 6 bases and the J gene end by 2 bases; junction bases not matched to a gene: 4. CDR3 length equals 14 residues. CDR1 LNHDA and CDR2 SQIVND come from the germline V gene (reference sequence). CDR3 loop: CASSAGGATDTQYF. CDR3 sequence (DNA): TGTGCCAGTAGCGCGGGGGGTGCCACAGATACGCAGTATTTT.

This chain links TRBV4-1 with TRBJ2-1, with 7 positions matching TRBD2. The V and J ends lost 4 bases and 8 bases, in that order; junction bases with no gene match: 5. The CDR3 consists of 13 residues. Germline lookup yields CDR1 MGHRA and CDR2 YSYEKL. This CDR3 reads CASSPSRGDEQFF. CDR3 bases: TGCGCCAGCAGCCCCTCCCGGGGGGATGAGCAGTTCTTC.

The rearrangement links TRBV30 to TRBJ1-1, with a weak D call TRBD1 (5 bases). Germline V lookup: CDR1 GTSNPN, CDR2 SVGIG (reference sequence). Trimming shortened V by 0 bases and J by 4 bases, and 9 bases separated the two germline ends. The CDR3 is made up of 13 amino acids. CDR3 DNA sequence: TGTGCCTGGAGTGTACACAGGAGCACTGAAGCTTTCTTT. Translation: CAWSVHRSTEAFF.

The chain carries TRBV5-6 and TRBJ2-6; 8 nucleotides line up with TRBD1. From germline, CDR1 is SGHDT and CDR2 YYEEEE. V dropped 0 bases and J dropped 0; count of bases not matched to a gene: 5. This CDR3 has 18 residues. CDR3 nucleotides: TGTGCCAGCAGCTTGGCCCGGACAGGGTTCTCTGGGGCCAACGTCCTGACTTTC. Translated: CASSLARTGFSGANVLTF.

The chain couples TRBV5-1 to TRBJ2-5, with 9 nucleotides matching TRBD1. Trimming at V came to 0 bases and at J to 1 base, leaving 13 bases not matched to a gene. Looked up from germline, CDR1 is SGHRS and CDR2 is YFSETQ. The CDR3 contains 19 residues. The CDR3 is CASSLGVTGGGGVQETQYF. The CDR3 nucleotides read TGCGCCAGCAGCTTGGGAGTAACAGGGGGCGGCGGGGTCCAAGAGACCCAGTACTTC.

This CDR3 reads CASTQSLGRANTEAFF. The CDR3, as DNA: TGTGCCAGCACCCAAAGCTTAGGCAGGGCGAACACTGAAGCTTTCTTT. The chain recombines TRBV5-4 with TRBJ1-1; tentative D call: TRBD1 (5 bases). V was shortened by 6 bases and J by 1 base, with 19 bases between the two germline ends. Germline V gene lookup returns CDR1 SGHNT and CDR2 YYREEE (reference sequence). The CDR3 has 16 residues.

The CDR3 coding sequence is TGCAGCGTTGGGCCCCAGGGGCCGAGTGAGCAGTACTTC. Encoded protein: CSVGPQGPSEQYF. The J gene is TRBJ2-7, the V gene TRBV29-1; tentatively, D is TRBD1 (6 bases). V was pared by 4 bases and J by 7 bases, with 17 bases between. Germline CDR1 and CDR2: SQVTM and ANQGSEA. The CDR3 runs 13 residues.

This sequence joins TRBV2 and TRBJ1-5; 7 bases match TRBD1. Germline CDR1 SNHLY, CDR2 FYNNEI. This CDR3 is 16 amino acids long. V gave up 1 base and J gave up 4 bases; unmatched junction bases: 7. As DNA, the CDR3 is TGTGCCAGCAGTGAAGGATTGACAGGGTGGAATCAGCCCCAGCATTTT. Its translation is CASSEGLTGWNQPQHF.

The DNA of the CDR3 is TGTGCCAGCAGCGTCGGACAGAAGAGCTCCTACGAGCAGTACTTC. Translation: CASSVGQKSSYEQYF. The genes are TRBV3-1 (or the pseudogene TRBV3-2) and TRBJ2-7; a possible D gene is TRBD1 (6 bases). The germline V and J ends were trimmed by 5 bases and 0 bases, with 14 bases remaining between them. CDR1 is LGHDT, CDR2 YNNKEL, per germline (reference sequence). This CDR3 is built from 15 residues.

The chain recombines TRBV6-5 with TRBJ1-1; D is possibly TRBD1 (6 bases). This CDR3 is built from 12 residues. Trimming took off 4 bases at V and 9 bases at J, with 12 bases between the two ends. Germline values: CDR1 MNHEY, CDR2 SVGAGI. The CDR3 protein is CASSLETGQAFF. CDR3 sequence (DNA): TGTGCCAGCAGTTTAGAGACAGGACAAGCTTTCTTT.

The chain links TRBV6-1 to TRBJ2-7; unclear D gene. Germline lookup yields CDR1 MNHNS and CDR2 SASEGT. This CDR3 contains 17 residues. Trimming left V 1 base short and J 1 base short, with 17 bases between. This chain's CDR3 is CASSEGGKVLFSYEQYV. DNA of the CDR3: TGTGCCAGCAGTGAAGGCGGCAAGGTGCTTTTTTCCTACGAGCAGTACGTC.

The chain is built from TRBV4-2 and TRBJ2-1; 12 nucleotides agree with TRBD2. The CDR3 loop spans 16 amino acids. V was clipped by 1 base and J by 7 bases; unmatched bases: 5. Germline V gene sequence: CDR1 LGHNA, CDR2 YNFKEQ. The CDR3 nucleotides are TGTGCCAGCAGCCAAGCTAGCGGGGGGGCGGGGAATGAGCAGTTCTTC. This sequence encodes CASSQASGGAGNEQFF.

The chain joins TRBV18 to TRBJ2-1, with 10 nucleotides matching TRBD2. The CDR3 extends over 14 amino acids. Per germline, CDR1 KGHSH and CDR2 LQKENI. V trimming: 5 bases; J trimming: 8 bases; junction bases outside the gene matches: 6. The CDR3 nucleotides read TGTGCCAGCTCAGGGACTAGCGCCAGAGATGAGCAGTTCTTC. Translating gives CASSGTSARDEQFF. The full variable domain, with the rest looked up from reference TRBV18 and TRBJ2-1, is NAGVMQNPRHLVRRRGQEARLRCSPMKGHSHVYWYRQLPEEGLKFMVYLQKENIIDESGMPKERFSAEFPKEGPSILRIQQVVRGDSAAYFCASSGTSARDEQFFGPGTRLTVL.

The chain employs TRBV4-1 and TRBJ1-1, with 7 positions matching TRBD1. V lost 0 bases, J lost 1 base, and 2 bases stayed unmatched. Germline V gene data show CDR1 as MGHRA and CDR2 as YSYEKL. The CDR3 runs to 15 residues. DNA of the CDR3: TGCGCCAGCAGCCAAGATTGGACAGGGAACACTGAAGCTTTCTTT. Translating gives CASSQDWTGNTEAFF.

The CDR3 region has the DNA TGTGCCAGCAGCCAAGATCTACGGGAAGCTTTCTTT. Its protein product is CASSQDLREAFF. The chain couples TRBV3-1 (or the pseudogene TRBV3-2) to TRBJ1-1, with no clear D. V was clipped by 0 bases and J by 8 bases, with 7 bases between them. Germline V gene lookup returns CDR1 LGHDT and CDR2 YNNKEL (reference sequence). The CDR3 sequence is 12 residues long.